These T cell receptor beta chains were read from a single sample in a study of cytomegalovirus exposure and HLA in healthy donors. TCRdb's copy holds only in-frame clones and misses some; the assay was immunoSEQ multiplex PCR. The table lists approximately 170,000 clones, 80% of them singletons. The specimen was PBMCs. The receptor set was obtained from a young man in good health and CMV-seropositive. Each CDR3 is given with its conserved first and last residue. Fields, in order: J gene, V gene, clone size, D gene, CDR3 protein, CDR3 DNA. D genes are given only for firm matches. Clone size is shown for a subset of rows, as once, few, many or a class of expanded clone.

TRBJ1-2 TRBV4-2 - - CASSQPREQAVGYTF TGTGCCAGCAGCCAACCCCGAGAACAGGCCGTAGGCTACACCTTC
TRBJ1-5 TRBV27 - - CASSPGGGPQHF TGTGCCAGCAGTCCAGGAGGCGGGCCCCAGCATTTT
TRBJ2-1 TRBV7-9 - - CASSLEWGGGNEQFF TGTGCCAGCAGCTTAGAGTGGGGGGGCGGGAATGAGCAGTTCTTC
TRBJ1-4 TRBV4-1 - - CASSQDRGNEKLFF TGCGCCAGCAGCCAAGACAGGGGTAATGAAAAACTGTTTTTT
TRBJ1-1 TRBV30 - - CAWSVYGSMNTEAFF TGTGCCTGGAGTGTATACGGGTCCATGAACACTGAAGCTTTCTTT
TRBJ2-7 TRBV6-1 - TRBD1 CASSLGTGRYEQYF TGTGCCAGCAGTTTGGGGACAGGTCGGTACGAGCAGTACTTC
TRBJ2-1 TRBV5-4 - TRBD2 CASRPWGGSNNEQFF TGTGCCAGCAGACCCTGGGGAGGGTCTAACAATGAGCAGTTCTTC
TRBJ2-7 TRBV5-6 - - CASSTGQSYEQHF TGTGCCAGCAGCACCGGACAGTCCTACGAGCAGCACTTC
TRBJ1-1 TRBV2 few - CASRGAAEAFF TGTGCCAGCAGGGGCGCCGCTGAAGCTTTCTTT
TRBJ2-5 TRBV19 - TRBD1 CASRGQGEETQYF TGTGCCAGTAGGGGACAGGGGGAAGAGACCCAGTACTTC
TRBJ2-7 TRBV27 - - CASSFGGAPYEQYF TGTGCCAGCAGTTTTGGTGGGGCCCCCTACGAGCAGTACTTC
TRBJ2-7 TRBV18 once TRBD1 CASSVGQGPYEQYF TGTGCCAGCTCAGTGGGACAGGGGCCCTACGAGCAGTACTTC
TRBJ2-2 TRBV10-3 - TRBD2 CAISDSESPRGANTGELFF TGTGCCATCAGTGATTCCGAGTCTCCCCGGGGGGCGAACACCGGGGAGCTGTTTTTT
TRBJ1-5 TRBV4-1 - - CASSPQPQGNSNQPQHF TGCGCCAGCAGCCCACAACCCCAGGGTAATAGCAATCAGCCCCAGCATTTT
TRBJ2-1 TRBV2 - TRBD2 CARNAGGVENEQFF TGTGCCAGGAACGCGGGGGGAGTTGAAAATGAGCAGTTCTTC
TRBJ2-3 TRBV7-6 - - CASSPRLETPDTQYF TGTGCCAGCAGCCCCCGACTAGAGACTCCGGATACGCAGTATTTT
TRBJ2-1 TRBV7-9 - TRBD1 CASSRGTGKTYNEQFF TGTGCCAGCAGCCGCGGGACAGGGAAAACCTACAATGAGCAGTTCTTC
TRBJ1-5 TRBV2 - TRBD1 CASRGQGAGNQPQHF TGTGCCAGCAGGGGACAGGGGGCCGGCAATCAGCCCCAGCATTTT
TRBJ2-7 TRBV29-1 - TRBD1 CSVAGQQGGLTTWQYF TGCAGCGTTGCAGGTCAACAGGGGGGTCTTACTACTTGGCAGTACTTC
TRBJ1-4 TRBV28 - TRBD1 CATTTGDGGKLFF TGTGCCACCACGACAGGGGACGGGGGAAAACTGTTTTTT
TRBJ2-5 TRBV5-4 - - CASSSLVGGRETQYF TGTGCCAGCAGCTCCCTAGTGGGGGGGCGGGAGACCCAGTACTTC
TRBJ1-2 TRBV30 - - CALSREVSPGGYTF TGTGCCTTATCACGGGAGGTCTCACCGGGGGGCTACACCTTC
TRBJ1-1 TRBV19 - - CASSIGEREGTEAFF TGTGCCAGTAGTATAGGAGAACGGGAGGGCACTGAAGCTTTCTTT
TRBJ1-2 TRBV7-2 few - CASSLAGDKTYGYTF TGTGCCAGCAGCTTAGCCGGGGACAAGACCTATGGCTACACCTTC
TRBJ2-7 TRBV2 once - CASSRHEQYF TGTGCCAGCAGTCGACACGAGCAGTACTTC
TRBJ1-1 TRBV27 once - CASSFKGTEAFF TGTGCCAGCAGTTTTAAGGGGACTGAAGCTTTCTTT
TRBJ1-2 TRBV7-2 - - CASSLGIAVSFYGYTF TGTGCCAGCAGCTTAGGGATCGCGGTCTCTTTCTATGGCTACACCTTC
TRBJ2-3 TRBV6-1 - - CASSRGWADTQYF TGTGCCAGCAGCAGGGGCTGGGCAGATACGCAGTATTTT
TRBJ2-7 TRBV4-1 - - CASSQDRAGHEQYF TGCGCCAGCAGCCAAGATCGGGCGGGTCACGAGCAGTACTTC
TRBJ1-2 TRBV18 once - CASSLDGRPYGYTF TGTGCCAGCTCACTTGATGGGCGTCCCTATGGCTACACCTTC
TRBJ2-1 TRBV30 - TRBD1 CAWSRDRGLDEQFF TGTGCCTGGAGCCGGGACAGGGGGCTAGATGAGCAGTTCTTC
TRBJ1-1 TRBV6-5 - TRBD1 CASSTGGPGVPEAFF TGTGCCAGCAGTACAGGGGGCCCCGGGGTTCCTGAAGCTTTCTTT